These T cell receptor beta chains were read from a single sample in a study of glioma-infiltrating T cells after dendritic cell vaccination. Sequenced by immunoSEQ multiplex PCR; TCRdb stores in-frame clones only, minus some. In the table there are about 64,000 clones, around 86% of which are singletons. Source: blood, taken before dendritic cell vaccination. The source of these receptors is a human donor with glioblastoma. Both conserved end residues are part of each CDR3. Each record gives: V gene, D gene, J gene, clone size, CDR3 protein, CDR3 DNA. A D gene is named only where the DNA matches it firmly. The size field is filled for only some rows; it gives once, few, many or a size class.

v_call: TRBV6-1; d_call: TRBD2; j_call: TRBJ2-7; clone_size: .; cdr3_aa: CASSFSGGRSYEQYF; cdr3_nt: TGTGCCAGCAGCTTTAGCGGGGGTCGCTCCTACGAGCAGTACTTC
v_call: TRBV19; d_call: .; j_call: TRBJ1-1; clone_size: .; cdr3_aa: CAIQGLNTEAFF; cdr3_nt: TGTGCCATCCAGGGCCTGAACACTGAAGCTTTCTTT
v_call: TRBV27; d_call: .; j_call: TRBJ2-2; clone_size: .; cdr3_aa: CASSLRGSNTGELFF; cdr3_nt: TGTGCCAGCAGTTTAAGGGGCTCCAACACCGGGGAGCTGTTTTTT
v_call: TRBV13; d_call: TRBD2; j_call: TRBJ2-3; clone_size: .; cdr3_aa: CASSMRAGAQYF; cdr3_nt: TGTGCCAGCAGCATGCGAGCGGGGGCGCAGTATTTT
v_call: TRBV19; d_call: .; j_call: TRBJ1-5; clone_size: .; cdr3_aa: CASSIATEHYGPQHF; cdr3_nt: TGTGCCAGTAGTATAGCTACGGAGCACTATGGGCCCCAGCATTTT
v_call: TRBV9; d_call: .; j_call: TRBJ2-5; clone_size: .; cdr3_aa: CASSVGGGGYQETQYF; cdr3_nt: TGTGCCAGCAGCGTAGGGGGAGGGGGTTACCAAGAGACCCAGTACTTC
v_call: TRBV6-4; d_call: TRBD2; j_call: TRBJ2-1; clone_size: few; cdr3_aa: CASSSGLAGNEQFF; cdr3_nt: TGTGCCAGCAGTTCGGGACTAGCAGGCAATGAGCAGTTCTTC
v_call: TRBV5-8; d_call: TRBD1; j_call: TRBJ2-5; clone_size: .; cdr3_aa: CASSRGTGSEETQYF; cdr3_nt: TGTGCCAGCAGCAGGGGGACAGGGTCAGAAGAGACCCAGTACTTC
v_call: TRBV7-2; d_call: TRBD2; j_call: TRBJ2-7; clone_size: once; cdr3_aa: CASSLDGTSGSKYF; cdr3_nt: TGTGCCAGCAGCTTAGACGGGACTAGCGGGTCCAAGTACTTC
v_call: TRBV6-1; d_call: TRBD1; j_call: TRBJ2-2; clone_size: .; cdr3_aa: CASRGQITGELFF; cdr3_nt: TGTGCCAGCAGGGGACAGATCACCGGGGAGCTGTTTTTT
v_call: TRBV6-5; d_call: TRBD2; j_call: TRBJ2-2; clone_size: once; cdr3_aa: CASSGGGAHTGELFF; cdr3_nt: TGTGCCAGCAGTGGCGGGGGGGCACACACCGGGGAGCTGTTTTTT
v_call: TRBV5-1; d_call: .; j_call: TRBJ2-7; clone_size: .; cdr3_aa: CASNRQVSRSSYEQYF; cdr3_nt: TGCGCCAGCAACAGACAGGTTTCAAGGAGCTCCTACGAGCAGTACTTC
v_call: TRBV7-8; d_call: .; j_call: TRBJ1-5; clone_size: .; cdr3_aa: CASSVDSLGYSNQPQHF; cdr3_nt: TGTGCCAGCAGCGTGGACAGTCTGGGGTATAGCAATCAGCCCCAGCATTTT
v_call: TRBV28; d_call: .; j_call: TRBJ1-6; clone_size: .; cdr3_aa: CASSPARSDSPLHF; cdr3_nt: TGTGCCAGCAGTCCCGCACGCTCAGATTCACCCCTCCACTTT
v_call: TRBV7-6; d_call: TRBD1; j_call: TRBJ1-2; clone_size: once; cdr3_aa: CASSLLQGASVGYTF; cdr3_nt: TGTGCCAGCAGTCTCCTCCAGGGGGCTTCAGTTGGCTACACCTTC
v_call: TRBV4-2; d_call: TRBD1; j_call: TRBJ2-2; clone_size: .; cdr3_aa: CASSQGTQGGYTGELFF; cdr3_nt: TGTGCCAGCAGCCAAGGCACACAGGGGGGATACACCGGGGAGCTGTTTTTT
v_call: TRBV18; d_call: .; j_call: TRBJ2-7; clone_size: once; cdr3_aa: CASSPPGAEYPYEQYF; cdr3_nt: TGTGCCAGCTCACCACCGGGCGCAGAGTATCCCTACGAGCAGTACTTC
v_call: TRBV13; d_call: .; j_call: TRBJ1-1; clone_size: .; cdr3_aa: CASSLGLNRVPTEAFF; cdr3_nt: TGTGCCAGCAGCTTAGGCTTGAACAGGGTCCCCACTGAAGCTTTCTTT